The clone carrying this TCR beta chain was counted a single time. This CDR3 is 16 amino acids long. V lost 3 bases to trimming and J lost 8 bases; unmatched junction nucleotides: 8. Germline V gene lookup returns CDR1 SGHAT and CDR2 FQNNGV. These data belong to a study of cytomegalovirus exposure and HLA in healthy donors. This PCR relied on a set of 60 Vbeta primers and 13 Jbeta primers. Only in-frame clones appear in the TCRdb table, and some are missing; sequencing was by immunoSEQ multiplex PCR. The profile shows about 130,000 clones, roughly 75% of them singletons. The TCR originated in a man younger than 40 in good health and CMV-seropositive. V gene TRBV11-2 combines with J gene TRBJ2-1, with 12 nucleotides matching TRBD2. Material for sequencing was PBMCs. CDR3 region: CASSFVVTSGSHEQFF. CDR3 nucleotides: TGTGCCAGCAGCTTTGTCGTGACTAGCGGGAGCCATGAGCAGTTCTTC.